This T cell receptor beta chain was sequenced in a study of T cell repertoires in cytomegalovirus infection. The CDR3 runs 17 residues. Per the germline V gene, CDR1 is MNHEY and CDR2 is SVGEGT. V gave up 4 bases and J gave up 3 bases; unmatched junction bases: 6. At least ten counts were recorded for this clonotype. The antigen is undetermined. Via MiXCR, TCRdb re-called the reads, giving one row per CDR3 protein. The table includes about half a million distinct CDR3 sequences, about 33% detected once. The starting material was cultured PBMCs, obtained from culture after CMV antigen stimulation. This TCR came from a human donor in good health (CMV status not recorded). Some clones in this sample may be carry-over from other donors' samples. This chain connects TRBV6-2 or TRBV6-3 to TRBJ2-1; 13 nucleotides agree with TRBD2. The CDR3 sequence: CASSFETSGRIYNEQFF. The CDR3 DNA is TGTGCCAGCAGTTTCGAGACTAGCGGGAGGATCTACAATGAGCAGTTCTTC.